These 17 T cell receptor beta chains came from one sample sequenced in a study of identical twins (dated by TCRdb to 2015 to 2016). Receptor libraries were prepared by 5' RACE. Sequencing was performed on an Illumina HiSeq 2000. TCRdb cleaned the public reads at Q25 with fastp, built clones with MiXCR and kept in-frame beta chains. Under each unique CDR3 protein, matching rows form one entry showing the most common genes and DNA. Present in this sample are 350,000 to 500,000 distinct CDR3 sequences, 18% of which were seen just once. The ten largest clones represent 12% of the sample. What was sequenced was naive T cells sorted from blood. Interpreted using the paper, the cell subset or site label stands for: cells isolated with a human naive T-cell isolation kit. The receptor set was obtained from a man in his fifties in good health.

This rearrangement joins TRBV11-2 to TRBJ2-2; D unclear. The germline V and J ends were trimmed by 3 bases and 6 bases, with 5 bases remaining between them. The germline V gene encodes CDR1 SGHAT and CDR2 FQNNGV. The CDR3 extends over 12 amino acids. The CDR3 sequence is CASSFYAGELFF. CDR3 sequence (DNA): TGTGCCAGCAGCTTTTACGCCGGGGAGCTGTTTTTT.

The chain is built from TRBV19 and TRBJ2-5, with 8 nucleotides matching TRBD2. V gave up 7 bases and J gave up 1 base; unmatched junction bases: 2. The CDR3 has 13 amino acids. Germline CDR1 LNHDA, CDR2 SQIVND (reference sequence). CDR3 nucleotide sequence: TGTGCCAGTAACCTAGCGGGCCAAGAGACCCAGTACTTC. Protein product: CASNLAGQETQYF.

The rearrangement joins TRBV4-1 to TRBJ2-7, with D possibly being TRBD2 (5 bases). V lost 0 bases, J lost 0 bases, and 18 bases lay in between. CDR3 size: 18 residues. CDR1 is MGHRA and CDR2 is YSYEKL in the germline V gene. Written as DNA, the CDR3 is TGCGCCAGCAGCCAAGAAGCGGTCGGAAGACTAAGCTCCTACGAGCAGTACTTC. Translating gives CASSQEAVGRLSSYEQYF.

This rearrangement joins TRBV5-1 to TRBJ2-3; 8 nucleotides match TRBD2. This CDR3 has 14 residues. V was clipped by 7 bases and J by 4 bases; unmatched bases: 8. Germline CDR1 and CDR2: SGHRS and YFSETQ. The CDR3 coding sequence is TGCGCCAGCGACTACGGGGGGGCCGCAGATACGCAGTATTTT. It encodes CASDYGGAADTQYF.

The chain combines TRBV10-3 with TRBJ2-5; maybe TRBD1 (7 bases). CDR3 length equals 14 residues. Germline CDR1 and CDR2: ENHRY and SYGVKD. The germline V and J ends were trimmed by 0 bases and 5 bases, with 10 bases remaining between them. The CDR3 DNA is TGTGCCATCAGTGAGTCCCCAGGGGGGGAGACCCAGTACTTC. Translating gives CAISESPGGETQYF.

This clonotype was counted only a few times. The chain couples TRBV5-6 to TRBJ1-3; 10 bases line up with TRBD1. The CDR3 spans 14 residues. CDR1 and CDR2 from the germline V gene are SGHDT and YYEEEE. V was pared by 0 bases and J by 7 bases, with 1 base of the junction left unmatched. CDR3 in DNA: TGTGCCAGCAGCTTGGGACAGGGGGCGAACACCATATATTTT. The encoded protein is CASSLGQGANTIYF. Combining the CDR3 with reference TRBV5-6 and TRBJ1-3 gives the whole variable domain DAGVTQSPTHLIKTRGQQVTLRCSPKSGHDTVSWYQQALGQGPQFIFQYYEEEERQRGNFPDRFSGHQFPNYSSELNVNALLLGDSALYLCASSLGQGANTIYFGEGSWLTVV.

There are a few counts of this clonotype. The J gene is TRBJ1-1, the V gene TRBV29-1; a possible D gene is TRBD1 (6 bases). In germline, CDR1 is SQVTM, CDR2 ANQGSEA. V was clipped by 7 bases and J by 2 bases, with 14 bases between them. CDR3 size: 13 residues. The CDR3 region has the DNA TGCAGCGGGGGGCAGGGGCAAAACACTGAAGCTTTCTTT. It encodes CSGGQGQNTEAFF. Drawing the rest from reference TRBV29-1 and TRBJ1-1, the complete variable domain is SAVISQKPSRDICQRGTSLTIQCQVDSQVTMMFWYRQQPGQSLTLIATANQGSEATYESGFVIDKFPISRPNLTFSTLTVSNMSPEDSSIYLCSGGQGQNTEAFFGQGTRLTVV.

This clonotype was seen repeatedly, ten times or more. The chain recombines TRBV29-1 with TRBJ1-1; D gene ambiguous. From germline, CDR1 is SQVTM and CDR2 ANQGSEA. V gave up 7 bases and J gave up 1 base, with 16 bases separating them. CDR3 length equals 14 residues. For the CDR3, the DNA is TGCAGCGCGCGGATGGGCAGACCGAACACTGAAGCTTTCTTT. It specifies CSARMGRPNTEAFF.

This clonotype has more than one count but fewer than ten. The V and J genes are TRBV10-3 and TRBJ1-4, with 7 positions matching TRBD1. Trimming took 2 bases from V and 8 from J; bases not matched to a gene: 5. Germline CDR1 is ENHRY and CDR2 is SYGVKD. The CDR3 extends over 14 amino acids. As DNA, the CDR3 is TGTGCCATCAGTGAGAGACAGACAGGGGAAAAACTGTTTTTT. This translates into CAISERQTGEKLFF.

This clonotype was observed at least ten times. The rearrangement uses TRBV30 and TRBJ2-7; possible D gene TRBD2, 6 bases. This CDR3 is 14 amino acids long. The germline V gene encodes CDR1 GTSNPN and CDR2 SVGIG (reference sequence). The V and J ends lost 0 bases and 6 bases respectively, with 15 bases between them. This chain's CDR3 is CAWSVSLTEGEQYF. The CDR3, as DNA: TGTGCCTGGAGTGTATCATTAACGGAGGGCGAGCAGTACTTC.

The chain carries TRBV12-3 or TRBV12-4 and TRBJ2-5; tentatively, D is TRBD2 (6 bases). With 1 base removed from V and 5 bases from J, the gap between germline ends came to 14 bases. CDR3 size: 15 residues. The CDR3 region is CASSLVRGRLETQYF. For the CDR3, the DNA is TGTGCCAGCAGTTTAGTACGGGGGAGGTTGGAGACCCAGTACTTC.

The chain joins TRBV12-3 or TRBV12-4 to TRBJ2-3; no clear D gene. The CDR3 extends over 13 amino acids. The V end was cut by 2 bases, the J end by 5 bases, with 8 bases between. As DNA, the CDR3 is TGTGCCAGCAGTTTAATCGGCATAGATACGCAGTATTTT. Protein product: CASSLIGIDTQYF.

The chain joins TRBV11-2 to TRBJ2-3; D gene unclear. Germline CDR1 and CDR2: SGHAT and FQNNGV. The CDR3 has 12 amino acids. Deletions cut 10 bases from V and 4 bases from J, with 12 bases between. The DNA for the CDR3 is TGTGCCACGCGCTCTGCGGCAGATACGCAGTATTTT. Protein sequence: CATRSAADTQYF.

This clonotype occurred a few times. This sequence joins TRBV7-9 and TRBJ2-7; D is perhaps TRBD2 (6 bases). CDR1 is SEHNR, CDR2 FQNEAQ, per germline (reference sequence). CDR3 length: 16 amino acids. V was cut by 2 bases and J by 0 bases, with 14 bases left in between. DNA for the CDR3: TGTGCCAGCAGCTTAACCCCTCCAGCGGGCTCCTACGAGCAGTACTTC. Translated, it gives CASSLTPPAGSYEQYF. The whole variable domain, filled in from reference TRBV7-9 and TRBJ2-7, reads DTGVSQNPRHKITKRGQNVTFRCDPISEHNRLYWYRQTLGQGPEFLTYFQNEAQLEKSRLLSDRFSAERPKGSFSTLEIQRTEQGDSAMYLCASSLTPPAGSYEQYFGPGTRLTVT.

This clonotype was observed at least ten times. J is TRBJ2-1 and V is TRBV9; 7 bases align to TRBD2. Trimming took 3 bases from V and 2 from J; bases not matched to a gene: 5. This CDR3 has 15 amino acids. Germline-derived CDR1 and CDR2 are SGDLS and YYNGEE. The CDR3 region has the DNA TGTGCCAGCAGCGAGAGCGGGGTACCCTACAATGAGCAGTTCTTC. Its translation is CASSESGVPYNEQFF. Complete variable domain (other parts from reference TRBV9 and TRBJ2-1): DSGVTQTPKHLITATGQRVTLRCSPRSGDLSVYWYQQSLDQGLQFLIQYYNGEERAKGNILERFSAQQFPDLHSELNLSSLELGDSALYFCASSESGVPYNEQFFGPGTRLTVL.

This clonotype was counted only a few times. The V and J genes are TRBV12-3 or TRBV12-4 and TRBJ2-5; D is unclear. The germline V and J ends were trimmed by 6 bases and 1 base, with 15 bases remaining between them. The CDR3 has 15 amino acids. The CDR3 nucleotides read TGTGCCAGCAGACCGAAAAGTAGACCCCAAGAGACCCAGTACTTC. Translating gives CASRPKSRPQETQYF.

The chain carries TRBV20-1 and TRBJ2-7; 11 bases align to TRBD2. Germline V gene lookup returns CDR1 DFQATT and CDR2 SNEGSKA (reference sequence). V lost 3 bases and J lost 2; bases outside the gene matches: 18. The CDR3 spans 19 residues. CDR3 in DNA: TGCAGTGCTAGGGACCTCCCCCTAGCGGGAGGCCCCCGACCCTACGAGCAGTACTTC. Protein product: CSARDLPLAGGPRPYEQYF.